This T cell receptor (beta chain) was retrieved from a study of blood T cells in healthy people across ages. Combining a sample-barcoded 5' primer with a J-beta primer mix, a second PCR ran for roughly 7 to 11 cycles. Via MiXCR, TCRdb re-called the 5' RACE reads, giving one row per CDR3 protein. The sample yields around 900,000 distinct CDR3 sequences, 45% to 60% seen once. The CDR3 is 16 residues long. Germline V gene sequence: CDR1 SGHRS, CDR2 YFSETQ. J was trimmed by 8 bases and V by 0 bases; bases with no gene match: 8. Donor samples were obtained from healthy Caucasian individuals from Russia, aged about 6 to 95.

The material sequenced was blood. This TCR was sampled from an older woman in good health. This rearrangement joins TRBV5-1 to TRBJ1-4, with TRBD1 matching 9 bases. The CDR3 region is CASSLATGTGSEKLFF. In DNA, the CDR3 is TGCGCCAGCAGCTTGGCAACCGGGACAGGGAGCGAAAAACTGTTTTTT.